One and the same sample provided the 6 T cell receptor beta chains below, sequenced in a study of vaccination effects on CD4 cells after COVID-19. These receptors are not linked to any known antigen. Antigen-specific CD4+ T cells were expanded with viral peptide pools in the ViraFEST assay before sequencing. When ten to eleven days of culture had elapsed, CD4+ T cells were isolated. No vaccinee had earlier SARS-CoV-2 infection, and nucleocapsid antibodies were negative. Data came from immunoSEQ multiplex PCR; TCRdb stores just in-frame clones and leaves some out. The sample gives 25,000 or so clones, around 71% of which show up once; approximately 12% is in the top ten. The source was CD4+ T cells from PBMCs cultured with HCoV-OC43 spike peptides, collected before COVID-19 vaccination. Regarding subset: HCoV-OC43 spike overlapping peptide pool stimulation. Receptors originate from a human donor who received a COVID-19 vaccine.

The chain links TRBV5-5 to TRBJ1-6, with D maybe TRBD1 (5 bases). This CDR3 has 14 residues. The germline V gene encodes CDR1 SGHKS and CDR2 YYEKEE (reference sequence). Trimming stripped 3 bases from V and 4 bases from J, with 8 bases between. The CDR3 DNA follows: TGTGCCAGCAGCTCGACAGATTATAATTCACCCCTCCACTTT. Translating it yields CASSSTDYNSPLHF.

The CDR3 nucleotides read TGTGCCAGCAGCGCTATCCAGGGGACCCCTGAAGCTTTCTTT. Its protein is CASSAIQGTPEAFF. The gene calls are TRBV7-2 and TRBJ1-1; a possible D gene is TRBD1 (6 bases). V lost 5 bases, J lost 6 bases, and 16 bases lay in between. CDR1 SGHTA and CDR2 FQGNSA come from the germline V gene. This CDR3 has 14 amino acids.

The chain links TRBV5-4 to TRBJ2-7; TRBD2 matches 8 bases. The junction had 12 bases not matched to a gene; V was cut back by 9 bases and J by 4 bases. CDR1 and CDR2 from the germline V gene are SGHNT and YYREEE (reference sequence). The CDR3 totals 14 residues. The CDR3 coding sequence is TGTGCCACCATGAAGGAGGGCGGGAGGTACGAGCAGTACTTC. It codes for CATMKEGGRYEQYF.

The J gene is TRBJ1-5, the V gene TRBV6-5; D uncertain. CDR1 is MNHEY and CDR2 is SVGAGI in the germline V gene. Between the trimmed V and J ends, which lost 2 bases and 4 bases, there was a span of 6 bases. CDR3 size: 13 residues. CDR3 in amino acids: CASSYHENQPQHF. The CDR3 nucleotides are TGTGCCAGCAGTTACCATGAGAATCAGCCCCAGCATTTT.

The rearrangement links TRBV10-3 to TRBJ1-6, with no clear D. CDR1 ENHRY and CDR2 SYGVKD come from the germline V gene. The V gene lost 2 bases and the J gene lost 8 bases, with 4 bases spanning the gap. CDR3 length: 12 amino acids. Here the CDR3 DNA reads TGTGCCATCAGTGAGATTGATTCACCCCTCCACTTT. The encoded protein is CAISEIDSPLHF.

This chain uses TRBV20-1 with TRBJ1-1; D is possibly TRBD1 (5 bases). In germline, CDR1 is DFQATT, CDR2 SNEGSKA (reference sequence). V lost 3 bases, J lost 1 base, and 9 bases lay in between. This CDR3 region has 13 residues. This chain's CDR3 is CSASGTANTEAFF. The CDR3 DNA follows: TGCAGTGCTAGTGGGACGGCGAACACTGAAGCTTTCTTT.